The 20 T cell receptor beta chains listed next were all sequenced from one sample in a study of shared clonotypes between healthy human individuals (dated by TCRdb to about 2020). The receptor library was made with the immunoSEQ multiplex PCR assay. As stored in TCRdb, this immuneACCESS dataset retains in-frame rearrangements with V and J assigned. A fraction of the clones does not appear; measured against another copy, unresolved V genes explain less than half of the discrepancy, and the remainder lacks a known reason. The sample data list about 2.4 million clones, and roughly 93% of these were observed just once. Together, the top ten hold 0.36% of the sample. The sequencing input was naive CD4+ T cells from PBMCs. According to the study, the label for this sample's cell subset or site signals: CD45RA+ positively selected. These receptors were taken from a man aged 18 to 29 in good health. Some clones in this sample may be carry-over from other donors' samples.

The rearrangement uses TRBV5-5 and TRBJ2-7; tentatively, D is TRBD1 or TRBD2 (5 bases each). The CDR3 loop spans 14 amino acids. V was trimmed by 3 bases and J by 1 base, leaving 11 bases between them. CDR1 and CDR2 from the germline V gene are SGHKS and YYEKEE (reference sequence). CDR3 sequence (DNA): TGTGCCAGCAGCTCGGGACCGCTATCCTACGAGCAGTACTTC. Translated, it gives CASSSGPLSYEQYF. Drawing the rest from reference TRBV5-5 and TRBJ2-7, the complete variable domain is DAGVTQSPTHLIKTRGQQVTLRCSPISGHKSVSWYQQVLGQGPQFIFQYYEKEERGRGNFPDRFSARQFPNYSSELNVNALLLGDSALYLCASSSGPLSYEQYFGPGTRLTVT.

This sequence joins TRBV5-6 and TRBJ2-1; 11 bases map to TRBD2. The CDR3 is 18 residues long. In germline, CDR1 is SGHDT, CDR2 YYEEEE. V lost 4 bases to trimming and J lost 3 bases; unmatched junction nucleotides: 12. The DNA for the CDR3 is TGTGCCAGCAGCAGACTAGCGGGATACTCAGGTGGCTACAATGAGCAGTTCTTC. Translation gives CASSRLAGYSGGYNEQFF.

The J gene is TRBJ1-1, the V gene TRBV12-5; TRBD1 is a possible D gene (6 bases). This CDR3 region has 14 residues. Trimming removed 2 bases at V and 7 bases at J, with 14 bases between. Germline V lookup: CDR1 LGHNT, CDR2 FRNRAP. The CDR3 bases are TGTGCTAGTGGTTTGCCCTTCGAGGGGGGTGAAGCTTTCTTT. Its translation: CASGLPFEGGEAFF.

V is TRBV7-9 and J is TRBJ2-2; D perhaps matches TRBD2 (6 bases). CDR1 SEHNR and CDR2 FQNEAQ come from the germline V gene (reference sequence). The length of the CDR3 is 14 residues. The V and J ends lost 1 base and 6 bases respectively, with 9 bases between them. The CDR3 bases are TGTGCCAGCAGCTTAGGGACTAAGGCCGGGGAGCTGTTTTTT. Its translation: CASSLGTKAGELFF. The full variable domain, in which reference TRBV7-9 and TRBJ2-2 provide the parts outside the CDR3, is DTGVSQNPRHKITKRGQNVTFRCDPISEHNRLYWYRQTLGQGPEFLTYFQNEAQLEKSRLLSDRFSAERPKGSFSTLEIQRTEQGDSAMYLCASSLGTKAGELFFGEGSRLTVL.

The chain joins TRBV7-6 to TRBJ1-2; D uncertain. There are 13 residues in the CDR3. V was pared by 2 bases and J by 1 base, with 5 bases between. Germline V gene sequence: CDR1 SGHVS, CDR2 FNYEAQ. CDR3 protein: CASSLLHNYGYTF. The CDR3 bases are TGTGCCAGCAGCTTATTACATAACTATGGCTACACCTTC.

This sequence joins TRBV4-1 and TRBJ2-3; 8 bases fit TRBD2. Germline V lookup: CDR1 MGHRA, CDR2 YSYEKL. CDR3 length: 15 amino acids. With V trimmed by 1 base and J by 4 bases, 4 bases remained unmatched. The CDR3 reads CASSQGLANPDTQYF. The CDR3 nucleotides are TGCGCCAGCAGCCAAGGACTAGCGAACCCAGATACGCAGTATTTT.

The chain couples TRBV9 to TRBJ2-6; 11 nucleotides align to TRBD1. This CDR3 region has 18 residues. Germline trimming cut 1 base from V and 4 bases from J; bases unmatched to any gene: 7. CDR1 is SGDLS, CDR2 YYNGEE, per germline. The CDR3 region has the DNA TGTGCCAGCAGCGTATCCGGACAGGGGGCCCTGGGGGCCAACGTCCTGACTTTC. It translates to CASSVSGQGALGANVLTF.

With respect to this clone: The same CDR3 is also encoded by other DNA sequences in this sample. V gene TRBV7-2 combines with J gene TRBJ2-3; weak D call: TRBD2 (6 bases). V lost 5 bases and J lost 0, with 9 bases in between. The CDR3 has 14 residues. Germline assignment: CDR1 SGHTA and CDR2 FQGNSA. The CDR3 DNA follows: TGTGCCAGCAGCCCGGGGACTAGCACAGATACGCAGTATTTT. This sequence encodes CASSPGTSTDTQYF.

The chain is built from TRBV2 and TRBJ2-2; maybe TRBD1 (5 bases). V dropped 2 bases and J dropped 4 bases, with 14 bases sitting between them. The CDR3 has 16 residues. Germline V CDR1 and CDR2: SNHLY, FYNNEI. CDR3: CASSEMGPQGTGELFF. The CDR3 bases are TGTGCCAGCAGTGAAATGGGTCCCCAGGGCACCGGGGAGCTGTTTTTT.

The chain carries TRBV19 and TRBJ1-5, with D hard to call. The ends were cut back, 3 bases at V and 3 bases at J, with 15 bases in the middle. The CDR3 runs to 16 residues. The germline V gene has CDR1 LNHDA and CDR2 SQIVND (reference sequence). The CDR3 sequence: CASSMGTQNNNQPQHF. DNA of the CDR3: TGTGCCAGTAGTATGGGAACACAGAACAACAATCAGCCCCAGCATTTT.

The J gene is TRBJ1-1, the V gene TRBV19, with TRBD1 as a possible D gene (6 bases). There are 15 residues in the CDR3. V was trimmed by 2 bases and J by 0 bases, leaving 10 bases between them. Germline-derived CDR1 and CDR2 are LNHDA and SQIVND (reference sequence). The CDR3 protein is CASSILDSLNTEAFF. The DNA of the CDR3 is TGTGCCAGTAGTATATTGGACAGTTTGAACACTGAAGCTTTCTTT.

On this clone: The sample has other DNA sequences that encode this CDR3 too. The genes are TRBV7-9 and TRBJ1-5; D is unclear. There are 14 residues in the CDR3. V was cut by 1 base and J by 0 bases, with 4 bases left in between. CDR1 and CDR2 from the germline V gene are SEHNR and FQNEAQ (reference sequence). The CDR3 here is CASSLVDSNQPQHF. The CDR3, as DNA: TGTGCCAGCAGCTTAGTTGATAGCAATCAGCCCCAGCATTTT. Full variable domain (missing parts from reference TRBV7-9 and TRBJ1-5): DTGVSQNPRHKITKRGQNVTFRCDPISEHNRLYWYRQTLGQGPEFLTYFQNEAQLEKSRLLSDRFSAERPKGSFSTLEIQRTEQGDSAMYLCASSLVDSNQPQHFGDGTRLSIL.

With respect to this clone: The sample carries other DNA sequences with the same CDR3. The rearrangement uses TRBV28 and TRBJ2-7; 7 positions match TRBD2. Trimming cost V 5 bases and J 7 bases; bases outside gene matches: 5. CDR3 size: 12 residues. Germline V gene data show CDR1 as MDHEN and CDR2 as SYDVKM. This CDR3 is CASSPPGGEQYF. The CDR3 nucleotides are TGTGCCAGCAGTCCGCCCGGGGGGGAGCAGTACTTC.

The rearrangement joins TRBV6-5 to TRBJ2-7; D possibly matches TRBD1 or TRBD2 (5 bases each). The germline CDR1 and CDR2 sequences are MNHEY and SVGAGI. The CDR3 extends over 14 amino acids. Trimming left V 5 bases short and J 2 bases short, with 13 bases between. CDR3 bases: TGTGCCAGCAGTCCCTGGGACCAAGCCTACGAGCAGTACTTC. Translated: CASSPWDQAYEQYF.

V gene TRBV4-1 combines with J gene TRBJ1-2, with 7 bases identical to TRBD1. The length of the CDR3 is 16 residues. The germline gives CDR1 MGHRA, CDR2 YSYEKL. V gave up 1 base and J gave up 8 bases; unmatched junction bases: 13. CDR3: CASSQGNLRGIRGYTF. In DNA form, the CDR3 reads TGCGCCAGCAGCCAAGGGAACCTCAGGGGGATAAGGGGCTACACCTTC.

The rearrangement uses TRBV5-3 and TRBJ2-1; 9 nucleotides align to TRBD2. TRBV5-3 is an ORF, with its function uncertain. This CDR3 has 14 amino acids. V lost 6 bases, J lost 12 bases, and 13 bases stayed unmatched. As DNA, the CDR3 is TGTGCCAGAATCCGGCTAGCGGGGTCCCAAGGGCAGTTCTTC. This encodes CARIRLAGSQGQFF.

The V gene is TRBV5-6, the J gene TRBJ1-2, with 7 bases lining up with TRBD1. J was trimmed by 6 bases and V by 0 bases; bases with no gene match: 11. The CDR3 runs to 16 residues. In germline, CDR1 is SGHDT, CDR2 YYEEEE. The CDR3 loop is CASSLVQGTPTNGYTF. Here the CDR3 DNA reads TGTGCCAGCAGCTTGGTACAGGGGACACCCACCAATGGCTACACCTTC.

This clone was found once. The chain carries TRBV7-3 and TRBJ2-7, with 11 bases aligning to TRBD2. The CDR3 sequence is 17 residues long. Germline V gene sequence: CDR1 SGHTA, CDR2 FQGTGA. Losses at the gene ends were 2 bases for V and 0 bases for J; bases not matched to a gene: 6. The CDR3 loop reads CASSLRLAGRSSYEQYF. The DNA of the CDR3 is TGTGCCAGCAGCTTACGACTAGCGGGGCGGAGCTCCTACGAGCAGTACTTC.

The rearrangement uses TRBV7-9 and TRBJ2-1; D is perhaps TRBD1 (6 bases). V lost 5 bases to trimming and J lost 5 bases, with 16 bases between them. The germline CDR1 and CDR2 sequences are SEHNR and FQNEAQ (reference sequence). This CDR3 is 15 amino acids long. Here the CDR3 reads CASSPIVWGHNEQFF. CDR3 bases: TGTGCCAGCAGCCCGATCGTGTGGGGGCACAATGAGCAGTTCTTC.

The chain carries TRBV7-2 and TRBJ2-1; 14 bases fit TRBD2. The CDR3 runs 16 residues. The junction had 8 bases not matched to a gene; V was cut back by 5 bases and J by 8 bases. The germline gives CDR1 SGHTA, CDR2 FQGNSA. Written as DNA, the CDR3 is TGTGCCAGCAGCAGCAGACTAGCGGGAGGGCCCGATGAGCAGTTCTTC. This sequence encodes CASSSRLAGGPDEQFF.